This TCR beta chain derives from a study of post-analysis software for immune sequencing data. A note on this clonotype: Antigen: not known.

Germline CDR1 reads SGHRS; CDR2 reads YFSETQ. This CDR3 has 15 amino acids. V shed 4 bases, J shed 4 bases, and the junction held 8 bases outside the gene matches. Unique-molecular-identifier-tagged TCR beta cDNA libraries were used. From the PCR reads, TCRdb called clonotypes with MiXCR, one entry per CDR3 protein. The sample includes almost 700,000 distinct CDR3 sequences, over 45% seen only once; the top ten take about 11%. Findings and caveats of the study: Five TRBV segments, TRBV5-6, TRBV5-1 and TRBV20-1 among them, were found more frequent in patients than controls.

The chain recombines TRBV5-1 with TRBJ2-1; 7 bases map to TRBD1. The receptor was derived from a girl aged 2 to 9 with multiple sclerosis. Input material: blood. The CDR3 reads CASSLTGAEYNEQFF. CDR3 nucleotide sequence: TGCGCCAGCAGCCTCACAGGGGCCGAATACAATGAGCAGTTCTTC.